Listed below are T cell receptor beta chains from one sample, sequenced in a study of blood T cell repertoires in COVID-19. Produced via immunoSEQ multiplex PCR; TCRdb's table is partial and in-frame only. The sample lists 150,000 to 200,000 clones, around 84% occurring once. The material sequenced was peripheral blood. The receptors shown here come from a woman older than 75 with acute or convalescent COVID-19. The CDR3 runs from the conserved cysteine through the conserved F or W. The D gene is left open where the match is weak. The size entry is marked missing in some rows and otherwise reads once, few, many or a size class.

v_call,clone_size,j_call,d_call,cdr3_nt,cdr3_aa
TRBV7-7,-,TRBJ2-2,TRBD2,TGTGCTAGCAGCTCCGGACTAGAGACCGGGGAGCTGTTTTTT,CASSSGLETGELFF
TRBV27,-,TRBJ1-2,TRBD1,TGTGCCAGCAAGTTCCGGGACAGCCGCTATGGCTACACCTTC,CASKFRDSRYGYTF
TRBV6-6,-,TRBJ2-4,TRBD1,TGTGCCAGCAGTTACCGGGACAGCAAAAACATTCAGTACTTC,CASSYRDSKNIQYF
TRBV5-1,-,TRBJ2-7,TRBD1,TGCGCCAGCAGCCTACAGGGGGCCTCCTACGAGCAGTACTTC,CASSLQGASYEQYF
TRBV19,-,TRBJ1-2,-,TGTGCCAGTAGTATAGTGGAGGGAGCCGGGCATGGCTACACCTTC,CASSIVEGAGHGYTF
TRBV23-1,-,TRBJ1-5,-,TGCGCCAGCTGGTCGACAGAGCCTAGCAATCAGCCCCAGCATTTT,CASWSTEPSNQPQHF
TRBV19,-,TRBJ1-1,TRBD1,TGTGCCAGCAGGGGGCGCCGGAACACTGAAGCTTTCTTT,CASRGRRNTEAFF
TRBV5-5,-,TRBJ2-7,-,TGTGCCAGCAGCTTGGGTCAGGCTCCCTACGAGCAGTACTTC,CASSLGQAPYEQYF
TRBV19,-,TRBJ1-1,-,TGTGCCAGTAGTACCTTGGGGAGACGGACTGAAGCTTTCTTT,CASSTLGRRTEAFF
TRBV7-2,-,TRBJ2-3,-,TGTGCCAGCAGCTTAAGTCCCGCGGCAGATACGCAGTATTTT,CASSLSPAADTQYF
TRBV20-1,-,TRBJ1-4,-,TGCAGTGCTAGTAAGGGGGAAAAACTGTTTTTT,CSASKGEKLFF
TRBV19,-,TRBJ2-1,TRBD2,TGTGCCAGTAGTCGAGTTAGCGGGAGCTCCTACAATGAGCAGTTCTTC,CASSRVSGSSYNEQFF
TRBV7-2,-,TRBJ1-1,-,TGTGCCAGCAGCTTCAACAGGTTGAACACTGAAGCTTTCTTT,CASSFNRLNTEAFF
TRBV6-5,-,TRBJ2-2,-,TGTGCCAGCCAAGGGGACACCGGGGAGCTGTTTTTT,CASQGDTGELFF
TRBV6-5,-,TRBJ1-5,-,TGTGCCAGCAGTTCGACCCGCGGGGGTCAGCCCCAGCATTTT,CASSSTRGGQPQHF
TRBV18,few,TRBJ1-1,-,TGTGCCAGCTCACCACCGGGCAGGGGCCCCAGGGTTGCTGAAGCTTTCTTT,CASSPPGRGPRVAEAFF
TRBV5-1,-,TRBJ2-3,TRBD2,TGCGCCAGCAGCGTGGGGAGGGGAGATACGCAGTATTTT,CASSVGRGDTQYF
TRBV5-1,-,TRBJ1-1,-,TGCGCCAGCAGCCAGGACAGGAACACTGAAGCTTTCTTT,CASSQDRNTEAFF
TRBV15,once,TRBJ1-1,-,TGTGCCACCAGCAGAGACGCCATGGGGCTTAACACTGAAGCTTTCTTT,CATSRDAMGLNTEAFF
TRBV27,-,TRBJ2-5,-,TGTGCCAGCAGTTTATTAGGGGGGGACCAAGAGACCCAGTACTTC,CASSLLGGDQETQYF
TRBV30,-,TRBJ1-6,-,TGTGCCTGGACTAACCCGACAGCCAATTCACCCCTCCACTTT,CAWTNPTANSPLHF
TRBV10-2,-,TRBJ2-5,-,TGCGCCAGCAGAGCAGGGCGGTTAGGAGAGACCCAGTACTTC,CASRAGRLGETQYF
TRBV9,-,TRBJ2-2,TRBD2,TGTGCCAGCAGCGTAGCTCCCCGACTAGCGGGATCGAACACCGGGGAGCTGTTTTTT,CASSVAPRLAGSNTGELFF
TRBV13,-,TRBJ2-5,TRBD2,TGTGCCAGCAGCTCCGGGACTAGCGGTTCCGCCGGGGAGACCCAGTACTTC,CASSSGTSGSAGETQYF
TRBV19,-,TRBJ2-3,-,TGTGCCAGTAGTACACTAGGGCTCGCTACGCAGTATTTT,CASSTLGLATQYF
TRBV12-1,-,TRBJ1-1,-,TGTGCCAGCAGCGGAGATACTGAAGCTTTCTTT,CASSGDTEAFF
TRBV19,few,TRBJ2-4,TRBD1,TGTGCCAGTAGCGGGACAGTTGGAAACATTCAGTACTTC,CASSGTVGNIQYF
TRBV10-1,-,TRBJ1-4,TRBD1,TGCGCCAGCAGTGAGTCGGGACAGGGTGAATCGGGAGAAAAACTGTTTTTT,CASSESGQGESGEKLFF
TRBV29-1,once,TRBJ2-7,-,TGCAGCGTTAGCCCGGACAGCTACGAGCAGTACTTC,CSVSPDSYEQYF
TRBV28,few,TRBJ1-2,TRBD1,TGTGCCAGCAACGACAGGGACTATGGCTACACCTTC,CASNDRDYGYTF
TRBV6-5,-,TRBJ1-1,-,TGTGCCAGCAGGGAGGTGGGGTTGAACACTGAAGCTTTCTTT,CASREVGLNTEAFF
TRBV4-3,once,TRBJ2-5,-,TGCGCCAGCAGCCAAGTCTTGGGCCTATGGGAGACCCAGTACTTC,CASSQVLGLWETQYF
TRBV4-1,-,TRBJ2-2,-,TGCGCCAGCAGCTCCCGTAGCGCGAACACCGGGGAGCTGTTTTTT,CASSSRSANTGELFF
TRBV3-1/TRBV3-2,-,TRBJ1-4,TRBD1,TGTGCCAGCAGCCGGGGACAGGGGGCTCATGAAAAACTGTTTTTT,CASSRGQGAHEKLFF
TRBV5-6,-,TRBJ1-2,-,TGTGCCAGCAGCGAGGAGGGTGGGTATGGCTACACCTTC,CASSEEGGYGYTF
TRBV9,once,TRBJ2-5,TRBD1,TGTGCCAGCAGCGCCGGGACAGGACCAGCCTTGGGGTCCCAGTACTTC,CASSAGTGPALGSQYF
TRBV18,-,TRBJ1-5,-,TGTGCCAGCTCACCACGGCAGATTAGCAATCAGCCCCAGCATTTT,CASSPRQISNQPQHF
TRBV5-1,-,TRBJ2-3,-,TGCGCCAGCAGCATTCGGGACACAGATACGCAGTATTTT,CASSIRDTDTQYF
TRBV5-6,-,TRBJ2-7,-,TGTGCCAGCAGCGTCGTTAGAACCTACGAGCAGTACTTC,CASSVVRTYEQYF
TRBV7-9,-,TRBJ2-4,-,TGTGCCAGCAGCTTAGACAGGAAAGCCAAAAACATTCAGTACTTC,CASSLDRKAKNIQYF
TRBV9,-,TRBJ2-2,TRBD2,TGTGCCAGCAGCGTAGACCCACTAGCGGGAGGGCCTGGCGGGGAGCTGTTTTTT,CASSVDPLAGGPGGELFF
TRBV29-1,-,TRBJ2-7,-,TGCAGCGTTGAGTACAGGGTAGGTCACGAGCAGTACTTC,CSVEYRVGHEQYF
TRBV11-2,few,TRBJ2-1,-,TGTGCCAGCAGCTTAGATTTACCCGGCAATGAGCAGTTCTTC,CASSLDLPGNEQFF
TRBV19,-,TRBJ1-1,-,TGTGCCAGTAGTAACGAGGGGAACACTGAAGCTTTCTTT,CASSNEGNTEAFF
TRBV3-1/TRBV3-2,-,TRBJ1-4,-,TGTGCCAGCAGCCGGAGGACACAGGGAGCAAATGAAAAACTGTTTTTT,CASSRRTQGANEKLFF
TRBV20-1,-,TRBJ2-5,-,TGCAGTGCTAGCTCTGAGACCCAGTACTTC,CSASSETQYF
TRBV5-5,-,TRBJ2-1,-,TGTGCCAGCAGCCTCGAGACTGACAATGAGCAGTTCTTC,CASSLETDNEQFF
TRBV18,-,TRBJ1-5,-,TGTGCCAGCTCACCAGGGGGGGGTCAGCCCCAGCATTTT,CASSPGGGQPQHF
TRBV10-1,-,TRBJ1-5,TRBD1,TGCGCCAGCAGTGGACAGGGGCAGGAGACAAGCAATCAGCCCCAGCATTTT,CASSGQGQETSNQPQHF
TRBV19,-,TRBJ1-1,-,TGTGCCAGTAGTATTTCTCGGGTGAACACTGAAGCTTTCTTT,CASSISRVNTEAFF
TRBV28,-,TRBJ1-1,-,TGTGCCAGCAGTTTGAGGGATAGAAGAGCTTTCTTT,CASSLRDRRAFF
TRBV5-4,-,TRBJ2-7,-,TGTGCCAGCAGCTTTTCACAGGGATCTCGGTCCTACGAGCAGTACTTC,CASSFSQGSRSYEQYF
TRBV6-2/TRBV6-3,-,TRBJ2-7,TRBD1,TGTGCCAGCAGTTACCCACGGAACAGGGGCCGTAACGAGCAGTACTTC,CASSYPRNRGRNEQYF